The 7 T cell receptor beta chains in this list originate from one sample, sequenced in a study of blood T cell repertoires in COVID-19 (dated by TCRdb to 2018 to 2020). Libraries were prepared through the immunoSEQ multiplex PCR assay. TCRdb stores this immuneACCESS table with in-frame sequences only. Part of the clones is absent; in the studies checked, under half of the shortfall reflects unresolved V genes, and no reason is known for the rest. This sample lists roughly 15,000 clones; 89% were detected once. Approximately 3% of the sample is taken by the ten largest. Material: peripheral blood. The receptors derive from a human donor in a cohort sampled during active COVID-19.

CDR3 protein: CASSPSRGNEQFF. The CDR3 region has the DNA TGTGCCAGCAGCCCATCTCGGGGCAATGAGCAGTTCTTC. The chain carries TRBV7-9 and TRBJ2-1; TRBD2 is a possible D gene (5 bases). CDR1 is SEHNR and CDR2 is FQNEAQ in the germline V gene (reference sequence). The V gene lost 5 bases and the J gene lost 6 bases, with 11 bases spanning the gap. The CDR3 has 13 residues. Supplemented by reference TRBV7-9 and TRBJ2-1, the full variable domain reads DTGVSQNPRHKITKRGQNVTFRCDPISEHNRLYWYRQTLGQGPEFLTYFQNEAQLEKSRLLSDRFSAERPKGSFSTLEIQRTEQGDSAMYLCASSPSRGNEQFFGPGTRLTVL.

The chain recombines TRBV5-1 with TRBJ1-2; tentative D call: TRBD1 (6 bases). The CDR3 sequence is 15 residues long. Germline loops: CDR1 SGHRS, CDR2 YFSETQ. V gave up 0 bases and J gave up 0 bases, with 9 bases separating them. In DNA form, the CDR3 reads TGCGCCAGCAGCTTGGGAGGGGGAGCTAACTATGGCTACACCTTC. Translation gives CASSLGGGANYGYTF.

The V and J genes are TRBV7-2 and TRBJ1-2, with D maybe TRBD1 (6 bases). V was cut by 8 bases and J by 2 bases, with 12 bases left in between. This CDR3 contains 13 residues. Germline V lookup: CDR1 SGHTA, CDR2 FQGNSA. The CDR3: CASRGDTNYGYTF. As DNA, the CDR3 is TGTGCCAGCCGGGGGGACACCAACTATGGCTACACCTTC.

The gene calls are TRBV6-6 and TRBJ1-2, with 7 bases lining up with TRBD1. V trimming: 7 bases; J trimming: 1 base; junction bases outside the gene matches: 9. The CDR3 runs to 15 residues. From germline, CDR1 is MNHNY and CDR2 SVGAGI (reference sequence). CDR3 sequence reads: CASILPGTDNYGYTF. The CDR3 region has the DNA TGTGCCAGCATCCTACCAGGGACAGATAACTATGGCTACACCTTC.

V is TRBV6-5 and J is TRBJ1-2; TRBD1 aligns across 8 bases. Germline CDR1 and CDR2: MNHEY and SVGAGI. This CDR3 spans 15 amino acids. The trim removed 6 bases at V and 7 bases at J, leaving 13 bases unmatched. The CDR3 loop reads CASREGRGLLGGYTF. DNA of the CDR3: TGTGCCAGCAGGGAGGGCAGGGGGCTCCTAGGTGGCTACACCTTC.

V gene TRBV7-2 combines with J gene TRBJ1-1; D is undetermined. The V end was cut by 1 base, the J end by 3 bases, with 6 bases between. This CDR3 comprises 13 residues. CDR1 is SGHTA, CDR2 FQGNSA, per germline. The CDR3 DNA is TGTGCCAGCAGCTTAGGACAACACACTGAAGCTTTCTTT. This translates into CASSLGQHTEAFF.

The chain recombines TRBV2 with TRBJ2-5; D not resolved. The V end lost 5 bases, the J end lost 0 bases, and 4 bases lay between the germline ends. Germline-derived CDR1 and CDR2 are SNHLY and FYNNEI. The length of the CDR3 is 12 residues. CDR3 loop: CASSRYQETQYF. CDR3 nucleotide sequence: TGTGCCAGCAGTCGTTACCAAGAGACCCAGTACTTC. Complete variable domain (other parts from reference TRBV2 and TRBJ2-5): EPEVTQTPSHQVTQMGQEVILRCVPISNHLYFYWYRQILGQKVEFLVSFYNNEISEKSEIFDDQFSVERPDGSNFTLKIRSTKLEDSAMYFCASSRYQETQYFGPGTRLLVL.